This T cell receptor (beta chain) was captured by sequencing in a study of cytomegalovirus exposure and HLA in healthy donors (dated by TCRdb to about 2017). Broadly, across the study: An earlier analysis of approximately 550 of the donors reported approximately 300 Gb of sequence data and 120 million or so unique TCR beta sequences from about 180 million T cells. An early release that covered fewer than 750 HLA-typed donors contained 300 to 350 gigabases of sequencing data and 65 million to 100 million unique TCR sequences. The genetic ancestry cluster associated with self-reported Caucasian donors included 80% to 90% of the roughly 360 genotyped donors. The study aimed to test whether cataloging public T cell receptors could reveal signatures of past pathogen exposure. The study used immunosequencing to profile the T cell repertoires of some 600 subjects and linked those repertoires to cytomegalovirus serostatus. A separate validation cohort of over a hundred different subjects was used in addition to the 666-subject first cohort. To predict cytomegalovirus infection status, the study brought together high-throughput TCR immunosequencing, statistical association of individual TCRs with disease status, and machine learning. To study patterns of TCR occurrence, a later analysis re-analyzed previously published TCR beta repertoires from 550 to 800 donors and added high-resolution HLA genotyping. Rather than drawing on any new phenotypic data, the later analysis identified candidate immune exposures from TCR beta sequences and the way those sequences occurred across donors. In an earlier analysis of more than 550 of the donors, high-throughput TCR beta sequencing was used to judge whether each TCR beta V gene segment behaved as functional or pseudogenic. Donor age, sex, ethnicity and CMV serostatus were collected together with the repertoire data. In a later genetic analysis, genome-wide SNP genotypes for about three fifths of the roughly 670 donors were used, and that subset was treated as a discovery cohort. All discovery cohort repertoires had been generated using a single sequencing platform. Class I and class II HLA loci were covered by the typing at four-digit resolution. Typing coverage differed by locus: A, B, C, DRB1 and DQB1 were typed in about 620-640 donors, DQA1 in 522, DPA1 in approximately 600, and DPB1 in just under 480. About five DR-DQ haplotypes were handled as single units for association and clustering, since linkage in the cohort was strong. Among some 400 genotyped donors of the cohort, an average of approximately 240,000 unique TCR beta nucleotide sequences were sequenced per donor, roughly a sixth of them non-productive. Overall study outcomes, separate from this receptor: Compared with equally common non-associated chains, HLA-associated TCR beta chains in a later analysis were more clonally expanded and had lower generation probabilities. In an earlier analysis of roughly 500 of the donors, most TCR beta V segments appeared in productive rearrangements about 87% or about 30% of the time, broadly matching IMGT annotations. V-gene and J-gene trimming of TCR beta chains was associated with a missense DCLRE1C variant in a later genetic analysis, and the association was replicated in an independent cohort. A total of fewer than 200 TCR beta chains were listed by the study as associated with cytomegalovirus. At a false discovery rate of 0.05, a later analysis linked fewer than 20,000 TCR beta sequences to specific HLA alleles. Because counts were too low, roughly 17 rarely observed V segments, including chromosome 9 orphons, were left out of the earlier analysis of 587 of the donors. The authors suggested that the approach could potentially be generalized to other disease states and immunological phenotypes. A further reported finding was that TCR beta sequences accurately predicted the HLA-A and HLA-B alleles for most subjects in the first cohort. Linkage disequilibrium might explain the correlated functional status among segregating V segments, but an unknown experimental factor could not be ruled out. In a later genetic analysis, fewer N-insertions in productive TCRs were reported among donors in an Asian-associated ancestry cluster than the approximately 630-donor mean. The classifier was reported to diagnose cytomegalovirus status with high specificity and sensitivity in both the original cohort and the validation cohort. Because the 87-base-pair reads could not distinguish some IMGT-functional V segments, including TRBV6-2 and TRBV6-3, those segments were excluded. The only immune exposure information available for the cohort was CMV serostatus. In a later analysis, several top co-occurrence clusters were reported to appear linked to parvovirus B19, influenza, CMV and Epstein-Barr virus. Only TCR beta chains were sequenced in this cohort, and the absence of alpha or paired-chain data limited detectable features. Because HLA typing was missing for some donors at each locus, association tests included only the typed subset. While some public TCRs were present in many individuals, most TCR sequences turned up only very rarely across donors. In vitro tests confirmed that three of the cytomegalovirus-associated TCR beta chains recognize cytomegalovirus antigens. The presence/absence analyses assumed that sequencing depth was roughly uniform across donors, and that assumption may not be true. A cluster of highly shared sequence variants was judged likely to be a technical artifact of the sequencing pipeline. In a later analysis, TCR association rates were found to vary across HLA loci, with the most associated TCRs seen for DRB1 alleles and the fewest for HLA-C alleles. A later analysis found that most CMV-associated TCR beta chains appeared HLA-restricted, with HLA associations seemingly driven largely by CMV exposure. When HLA alleles, especially DR and DQ, strongly co-occurred, attributing TCR associations to individual alleles was difficult.

V is cut by 5 bases and J by 8 bases, and the space between the germline ends is 13 bases. Its CDR3 holds 14 amino acids, cysteine through phenylalanine. Of all the DNA, just the CDR3 is kept, 42 bases in frame from base 1. In the germline V gene, CDR1 corresponds to SGHTA and CDR2 to FQGNSA. The cohort comprised hundreds of healthy bone marrow donors. At the time of sampling, every cohort member was nominally healthy, though immune exposures that went unrecorded were likely present. The donor was CMV seronegative and was included in the group of several hundred seronegative cohort members. Every donor gave a peripheral blood sample, and the peripheral blood mononuclear cells from that sample were used for TCR beta sequencing. Genomic DNA was extracted from the blood cell samples with the Qiagen DNeasy Blood Extraction Kit. Library prep was done by the immunoSEQ multiplex PCR assay. The multiplex PCR relied on a mix of 60 forward primers for TCR Vbeta segments and 13 reverse primers for TCR Jbeta segments. Amplification of the CDR3 region of rearranged TCR beta genes was performed with a multiplex PCR assay on genomic DNA. The amplified TCR beta libraries were sequenced on the Illumina HiSeq System as 87-base-pair reads. In the original analysis: A later analysis counted about 80 million unique TCR beta chains across the roughly 700 repertoires, and around 9.9 million of these chains were shared by at least two donors. A nearest-neighbor algorithm error-corrected the raw reads and collapsed the reads into unique sequences, merging closely related sequences to remove PCR and sequencing errors. Alignment of CDR3 sequences to IMGT reference sequences was used to assign V, D and J gene segments. For a sequence to be retained, at least a six-nucleotide match to both a V gene segment and a J gene segment was required. Rearrangements were called productive when the CDR3 lacked stop codons and stayed in frame with V and J; all others were non-productive. CDR3 was defined according to IMGT convention as the region running from the second conserved V-encoded cysteine to the conserved J-encoded phenylalanine. The earlier analysis of about 620 of the donors excluded sequences that lacked an unambiguous match to a single V gene segment. An earlier analysis of approximately 590 of the donors called V segments functional above 56.7% productive rearrangements and segregating when the between-donor standard deviation exceeded 5%. A statistical classification framework was developed to diagnose cytomegalovirus status using the catalog of TCR beta chain sequences. A later analysis assigned V and J genes by comparing TCR nucleotide sequences with IMGT/GENE-DB human TR gene sequences. In a later analysis, CDR3 sequences and most-parsimonious VDJ recombination scenarios were assigned using the TCRdist pipeline. In a later analysis, every TCR beta chain was defined by the combination of its CDR3 amino acid sequence and its V-gene family, and reads without a unique V-gene family were dropped. In a later analysis, approximately 590 highly shared, low-generation-probability nucleotide sequences were removed to address suspected cross-contamination and a sequencing artifact. For each public chain, a later analysis derived a clonal expansion index from normalized ranks of inferred template counts within each repertoire. In a later analysis, generation probabilities were computed with a VDJ recombination model fitted to out-of-frame rearrangements, and the resulting probabilities were checked against IGoR. A later analysis scored TCR-TCR, TCR-HLA and TCR-CMV co-occurrence with hypergeometric tests, applying a repertoire-size bias correction to TCR pairs. In a later analysis, false discovery rates were estimated by permuting HLA or CMV assignments 20 times. A later analysis grouped co-occurring TCRs with DBSCAN, adding TCRdist sequence similarity when clustering within HLA-allele-positive subsets. For co-occurrence clustering, repertoires with fewer than 30,000 or more than 120,000 public chains were excluded, along with roughly five repertoires with anomalous nucleotide sharing. TCRdb carries this immuneACCESS record with in-frame sequences only. Its versions omit some clonotypes, under half of them owing to an unresolved V gene in the studies checked, with the rest unexplained. V and J calls and clone size are given by that table; D and trimming were obtained from the DNA. Counted in this sample were some 150,000 clones; roughly three quarters of them appeared once. Clones ranked in the top ten supply around 0.99% of the sample.

Notes on this clone: There is no known antigen for this receptor. The sample holds no much larger clone one base away, and base qualities are not on file.

The sequenced sample consisted of PBMCs. The TCR sequence derives from a male donor in good health and CMV-seronegative. Recombination linked TRBV7-2 to TRBJ1-6; the D gene is unclear. The nucleotide sequence is TGTGCCAGCAGCCCGCGATATCAGGATTCACCCCTCCACTTT. Its translation reads: CASSPRYQDSPLHF.